This paragraph covers one TCR beta chain sequence. Methods used by the authors: The authors estimated nucleated cell counts from reference gene primer amplification. Assay: immunoSEQ multiplex PCR; the TCRdb copy retains only in-frame clones and omits some. The V and J calls and clone size were taken over from that table, and D and trimming were inferred from the DNA. This repertoire shows some 85,000 clones, under 80% found once; its top ten account for around 21%. This sample was taken from a study of blood T cell repertoires in COVID-19. For the study at large: The study drew acute and convalescent COVID-19 samples from the United States, Italy and Spain. PBMCs, B-cell-depleted T cells, or T cells were the source of the cDNA or gDNA that made up the material.

Germline values: CDR1 LGHNT, CDR2 FRNRAP. The CDR3 length is 17 residues. After removal of 1 base from V and 8 bases from J, the junction contained 12 bases not matched to a gene. The sequence was collected from a woman aged 80 or over with active or convalescent COVID-19. Sample: peripheral blood. This chain links TRBV12-5 with TRBJ2-1, with 9 positions matching TRBD2. This CDR3 reads CASGLETRASGVYEQFF. CDR3 coding DNA: TGTGCTAGTGGTTTGGAGACTCGGGCTAGCGGGGTGTATGAGCAGTTCTTC.